Reported below is one T cell receptor (beta chain). The target antigen is unknown. This sample is drawn from a study of cytomegalovirus exposure and HLA in healthy donors. A multiplex PCR was run with 60 Vbeta primers and 13 Jbeta primers. Repertoires were generated with immunoSEQ multiplex PCR, while TCRdb's copy carries only in-frame clones and drops some. The data show 150,000 to 200,000 clones, with about 79% seen just once and nearly 6.5% held by the top ten. The study's findings and limits: According to the study, roughly 160 TCR beta chains were cytomegalovirus-associated. The authors reported that TCR beta sequences could predict HLA-A and HLA-B alleles. These predictions were accurate for most subjects in the first cohort. Certain sequence variants were highly shared and formed a cluster, and this cluster was likely a sequencing artifact.

Sequencing used PBMCs. This sequence was found in a man aged 35 to 55 in good health and CMV-seropositive.

DNA of the CDR3: TGTGCCAGCGTAGCCTTGGGGCTTTCCTCTGGAAACACCATATATTTT. This gives the protein CASVALGLSSGNTIYF. The chain recombines TRBV2 with TRBJ1-3, with TRBD1 as a possible D gene (5 bases). Trimming stripped 8 bases from V and 0 bases from J, with 17 bases between. The CDR3 totals 16 residues. Germline CDR1 reads SNHLY; CDR2 reads FYNNEI.